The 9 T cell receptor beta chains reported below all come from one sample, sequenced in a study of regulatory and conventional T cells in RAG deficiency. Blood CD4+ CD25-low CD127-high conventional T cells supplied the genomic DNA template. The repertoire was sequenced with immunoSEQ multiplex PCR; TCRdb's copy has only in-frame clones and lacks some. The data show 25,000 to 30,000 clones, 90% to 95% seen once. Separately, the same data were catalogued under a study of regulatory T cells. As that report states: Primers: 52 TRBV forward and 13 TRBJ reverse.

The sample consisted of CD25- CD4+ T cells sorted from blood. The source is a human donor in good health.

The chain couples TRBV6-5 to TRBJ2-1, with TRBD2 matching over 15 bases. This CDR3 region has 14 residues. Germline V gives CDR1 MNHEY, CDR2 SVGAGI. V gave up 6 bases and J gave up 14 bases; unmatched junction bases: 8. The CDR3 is CASSRTSGGVREFF. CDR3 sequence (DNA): TGTGCCAGCAGCCGGACTAGCGGGGGGGTCAGAGAGTTCTTC.

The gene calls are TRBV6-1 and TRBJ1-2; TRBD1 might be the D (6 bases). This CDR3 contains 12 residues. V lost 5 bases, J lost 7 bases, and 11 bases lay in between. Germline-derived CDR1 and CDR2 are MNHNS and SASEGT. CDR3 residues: CASSSGVGGYTF. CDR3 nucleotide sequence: TGTGCCAGCAGTTCAGGGGTAGGTGGCTACACCTTC.

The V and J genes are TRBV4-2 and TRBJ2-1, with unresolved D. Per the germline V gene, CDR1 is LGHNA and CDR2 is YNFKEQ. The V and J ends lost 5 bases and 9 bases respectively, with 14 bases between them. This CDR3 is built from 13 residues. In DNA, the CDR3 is TGTGCCAGCAGCTCTGCCAGGCAAAGTGAGCAGTTCTTC. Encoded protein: CASSSARQSEQFF.

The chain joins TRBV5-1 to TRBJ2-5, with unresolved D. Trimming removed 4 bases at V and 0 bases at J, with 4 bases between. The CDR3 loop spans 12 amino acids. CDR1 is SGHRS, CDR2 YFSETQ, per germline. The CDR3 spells CASSRHQETQYF. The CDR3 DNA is TGCGCCAGCAGCCGTCACCAAGAGACCCAGTACTTC.

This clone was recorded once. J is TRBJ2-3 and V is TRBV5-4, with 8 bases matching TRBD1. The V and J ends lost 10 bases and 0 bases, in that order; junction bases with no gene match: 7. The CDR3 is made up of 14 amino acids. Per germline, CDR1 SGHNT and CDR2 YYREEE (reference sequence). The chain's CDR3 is CASLDRASTDTQYF. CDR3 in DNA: TGTGCCTCCCTGGACAGGGCAAGCACAGATACGCAGTATTTT.

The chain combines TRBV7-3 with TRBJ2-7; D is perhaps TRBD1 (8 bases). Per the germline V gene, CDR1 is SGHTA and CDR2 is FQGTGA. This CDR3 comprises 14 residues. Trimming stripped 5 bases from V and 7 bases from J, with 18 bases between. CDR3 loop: CASSPAGQGGEQYF. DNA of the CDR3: TGTGCCAGCAGCCCAGCCGGACAGGGAGGGGAGCAGTACTTC. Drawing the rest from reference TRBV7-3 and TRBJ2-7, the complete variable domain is GAGVSQTPSNKVTEKGKYVELRCDPISGHTALYWYRQSLGQGPEFLIYFQGTGAADDSGLPNDRFFAVRPEGSVSTLKIQRTERGDSAVYLCASSPAGQGGEQYFGPGTRLTVT.

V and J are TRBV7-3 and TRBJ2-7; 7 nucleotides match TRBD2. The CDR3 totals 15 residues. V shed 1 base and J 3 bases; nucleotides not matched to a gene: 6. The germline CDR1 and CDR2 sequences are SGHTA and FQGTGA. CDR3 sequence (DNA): TGTGCCAGCAGCTTAAGTGGGCGGGGGAACTACGAGCAGTACTTC. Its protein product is CASSLSGRGNYEQYF.

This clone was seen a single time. DNA for the CDR3: TGCGCCAGCAGGGGGACAGGATCTCGAGGTGAAGCTTTCTTT. It encodes CASRGTGSRGEAFF. The rearrangement links TRBV10-2 to TRBJ1-1; 8 bases fit TRBD1. The trim removed 6 bases at V and 7 bases at J, leaving 10 bases unmatched. The CDR3 sequence is 14 residues long. The germline gives CDR1 WSHSY, CDR2 SAAADI.

Here the CDR3 DNA reads TGTGCCAGCAGCGTGGGACAGTTATATGGCTACACCTTC. It specifies CASSVGQLYGYTF. V gene TRBV5-6 combines with J gene TRBJ1-2, with 7 nucleotides matching TRBD1. The trim removed 4 bases at V and 5 bases at J, leaving 5 bases unmatched. Germline V gives CDR1 SGHDT, CDR2 YYEEEE. This CDR3 region has 13 residues.